This T cell receptor beta chain derives from a study of a mutant IDH1 vaccine in newly diagnosed glioma (dated by TCRdb to the early 2020s). Describing the broader study: Across visits V03 through V10, patients got a total of eight vaccinations, given in weeks 1, 3, 5, 7, 11, 15, 19 and 23. Of the roughly 31 treated patients, approximately 62% were male and about 40% were female, and the mean age was roughly 38 years. In the chemotherapy-containing groups, vaccination started alongside temozolomide cycles, whereas in patients who had radiotherapy alone it started 4-6 weeks after radiotherapy. Prior to enrollment, standard therapy consisting of radiotherapy alone, temozolomide alone, or radiochemotherapy with temozolomide had been administered to patients, with the combination being received by most patients. Peripheral blood was collected at six visits: V03 (baseline), V05, V07, V10, V12 and V13. Longitudinal TCRB deep sequencing was performed for fewer than 30 treated patients wherever samples were available for exploratory analyses.

The sample's time point label, decoded: week 5, during vaccination. Each vaccine dose, consisting of 300 ug of a 20-mer mutant IDH1 peptide in Montanide, was administered subcutaneously with topical imiquimod. Donors had newly diagnosed WHO grade 3 or 4 IDH1-mutant astrocytomas with loss of nuclear ATRX. The samples were drawn from NOA16, a multicentre, single-arm, open-label phase I trial in Germany that tested a mutant IDH1 peptide vaccine in humans for the first time. Genomic DNA for TCRB sequencing was isolated from EDTA blood with the DNeasy Blood and Tissue Kit. Libraries came from the immunoSEQ multiplex PCR assay. Rearranged TCR beta chain sequences were amplified with the hsTCRB Kit following the manufacturer's protocol. An Illumina MiSeq was used to sequence the TCRB libraries. The study's own analysis went as follows. Demultiplexing, trimming and gene mapping were performed with the kit vendor's proprietary platform. In its TCRdb copy, this immuneACCESS table keeps in-frame sequences only and misses some clones. Where compared with another copy, unresolved V genes explain less than half of these, and the others have no known cause. The V and J calls and clone size come from that table; D and trimming were worked out from the DNA. The sample table shows more than 25,000 clones, and about 85% are seen once. Approximately 3.4% of the sample lies in the top ten.

The paper's findings and limits, for the study overall: Selection of PBMC samples for TCRB deep sequencing was based on availability. Immune responses induced by the vaccine were seen in 90% to 95% of patients across multiple MHC alleles. No apparent relationship was observed between pseudoprogression and alterations in the top peripheral T cell clonotypes detected by TCRB sequencing. The authors stated that sample limitations prevented analyses of patient blood samples from being reproduced.

V is pruned by 5 bases and J by 7 bases, leaving 5 bases of the junction without a gene match. Via the germline V gene, CDR1 is LGHNT and CDR2 FRNRAP. The CDR3 numbers 13 residues from cysteine through phenylalanine. The retained sequence is limited to the CDR3, 39 bases, with the frame set at the first base. A few counts support this clone. Its binding antigen is unknown. Per-base quality was not reported, and no clone a single base away is much larger than it. The sample here was peripheral blood mononuclear cells (PBMCs), taken from a glioma patient whose treatment included an IDH1 peptide vaccine. The clonotype comes from a woman aged 35 to 49 with glioma. Some clones in this sample may be carry-over from other donors' samples. The rearranged chain carries TRBV12-5 and TRBJ2-1; 7 of the junction bases match TRBD1. The sequenced DNA is TGTGCTAGTGGTAGACAGGGAGCGAATGAGCAGTTCTTC. The translation is CASGRQGANEQFF.